This TCR beta chain was recovered during a study of T-cell memory formation after mild COVID-19. As for this clonotype: Its antigen is not identified.

Via MiXCR, TCRdb re-called the 5' RACE reads, giving one row per CDR3 protein. The sample records roughly 140,000 distinct CDR3 sequences, roughly 13% being singletons. Overall study findings and caveats: Later expanders leaned CD4+, whereas clones that contracted between day 15 and 85 were balanced CD4/CD8.

The TCR originated in an adult woman who had mild COVID-19 (a few samples of this study predate the infection). Cell type and time point are not known. Sequencing input: PBMCs or a T cell subset sorted from them (not recorded which).

CDR3 residues: CASSEGDTNYEQYF. In DNA form, the CDR3 reads TGTGCCAGCAGCGAGGGGGACACAAACTACGAGCAGTACTTC. The J gene is TRBJ2-7, the V gene TRBV9; tentative D call: TRBD1 (6 bases). Germline V gives CDR1 SGDLS, CDR2 YYNGEE. This CDR3 region has 14 residues. V was pared by 3 bases and J by 3 bases, with 13 bases between.